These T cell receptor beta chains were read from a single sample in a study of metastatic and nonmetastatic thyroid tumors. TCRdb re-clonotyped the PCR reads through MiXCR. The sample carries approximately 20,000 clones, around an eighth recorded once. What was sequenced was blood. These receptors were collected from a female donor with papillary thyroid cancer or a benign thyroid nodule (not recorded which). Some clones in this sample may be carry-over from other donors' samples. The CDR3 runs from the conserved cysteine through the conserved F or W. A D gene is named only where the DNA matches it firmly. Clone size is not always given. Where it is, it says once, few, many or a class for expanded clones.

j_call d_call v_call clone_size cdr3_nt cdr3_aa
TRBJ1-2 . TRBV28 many TGTGCCAGCAGGATGGCTACCCTCCACTATGGCTACACCTTC CASRMATLHYGYTF
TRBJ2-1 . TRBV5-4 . TGTGCCAGCAGCTGGCGCTGGTCTGCCAGCTCCTACAATGAGCAGTTCTTC CASSWRWSASSYNEQFF
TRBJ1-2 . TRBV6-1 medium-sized TGTGCCAGCCAAAGAAAAAGGGACGGTAATAACTATGGCTACACCTTC CASQRKRDGNNYGYTF
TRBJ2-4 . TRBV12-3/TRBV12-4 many TGTGCCAGCAGTCTTGGACGCGAAGCCAAAAACATTCAGTACTTC CASSLGREAKNIQYF
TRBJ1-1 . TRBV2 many TGTGCCAGCAGTGACAGGTTGAGCACTGAAGCTTTCTTT CASSDRLSTEAFF
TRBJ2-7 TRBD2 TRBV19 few TGTGCCAGTAGCCCTAGGACTAGCGGGAGCTACGAGCAGTACTTC CASSPRTSGSYEQYF
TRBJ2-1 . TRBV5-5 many TGTGCCAGCAGCTTGGGACTGGGGACGGGGAATGAGCAGTTCTTC CASSLGLGTGNEQFF
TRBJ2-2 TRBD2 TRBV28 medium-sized TGTGCCAGCAGTTTAGGGCTAGCGGGAGCCCCCGGCACCGGGGAGCTGTTTTTT CASSLGLAGAPGTGELFF
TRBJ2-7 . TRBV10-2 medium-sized TGCGCCAGCAGTACAAGCCCCAGCTCCTACGAGCAGTACTTC CASSTSPSSYEQYF
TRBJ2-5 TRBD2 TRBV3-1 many TGTGCCAGCAGCCAAGAGCGGCTAGCGGGAGGGGAGACCCAGTACTTC CASSQERLAGGETQYF
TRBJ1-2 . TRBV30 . TGTGCCTGGAGGAATCCAGGGTATGAGGTGAATGGCTACACCTTC CAWRNPGYEVNGYTF
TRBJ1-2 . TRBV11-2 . TGTGCCAGCAGCTCCGTGGGGGGTTACGCGCGTGGCTACACCTTC CASSSVGGYARGYTF
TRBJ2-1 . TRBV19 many TGTGCCAGTAGCAGGGACGGAGCCTACAATGAGCAGTTCTTC CASSRDGAYNEQFF
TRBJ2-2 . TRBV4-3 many TGCGCCAGCAGCCAAGCTGATATCGCGGCCGGGGAGCTGTTTTTT CASSQADIAAGELFF
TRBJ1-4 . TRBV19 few TGTGCCAGTACGGACAGAACAAATGAAAAACTGTTTTTT CASTDRTNEKLFF
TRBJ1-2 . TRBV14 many TGTGCCAGCAGCCAAGATCACTTGAGTGGCTACACCTTC CASSQDHLSGYTF
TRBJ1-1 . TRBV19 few TGTGCCAGTAGTCCACGTAGAGCTTTATTT CASSPRRALF
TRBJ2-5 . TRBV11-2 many TGTGCCAGCAGCTTAGTTGGAGGGATCCAAGAGACCCAGTACTTC CASSLVGGIQETQYF
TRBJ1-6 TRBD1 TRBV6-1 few TGTGCCAGCAGTAAAGGGGGCCCTTATAATTCACCCCTCAACTTT CASSKGGPYNSPLNF
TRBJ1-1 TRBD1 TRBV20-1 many TGCAGTGCTAGCAGGGGGCACCTGAACACTGAAGCTTTCTTT CSASRGHLNTEAFF
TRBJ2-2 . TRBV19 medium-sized TGTGCCAGTAGGATCGCAGGGGAGCTGTTTTTT CASRIAGELFF
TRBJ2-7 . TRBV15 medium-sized TGTGCCACCAGCAGAGATGCGGGATCTAGCTACGAGCAGTACTTC CATSRDAGSSYEQYF
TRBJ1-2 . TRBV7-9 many TGTGCCAGCAGCTTTGTCCTCGCGGGCTACACCTTC CASSFVLAGYTF
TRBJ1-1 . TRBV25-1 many TGTGCCAGCAGTGCAGGGAGGGGGACTGAAGCTTTCTTT CASSAGRGTEAFF
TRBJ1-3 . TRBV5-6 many TGTGCCAGCAGCTTGGTTCAGCCTACCTCTGGAAACACCATATATTTT CASSLVQPTSGNTIYF
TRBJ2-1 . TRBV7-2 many TGTGCCAGCAGCCCCTGGGCCCTTTTTCGACAGTTCTTC CASSPWALFRQFF
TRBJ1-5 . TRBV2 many TGTGCCAGCAGTGTGAGGGGAGGGGATGGCAATCAGCCCCAGCATTTT CASSVRGGDGNQPQHF
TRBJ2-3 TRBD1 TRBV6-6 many TGTGCCAGCAGTTACTCGACGGGCGGACAGGGTCTCACAGATACGCAGTATTTT CASSYSTGGQGLTDTQYF
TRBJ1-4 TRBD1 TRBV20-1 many TGCAGTGCCCCGCCGGGACAGAATGCAACTAATGAAAAACTGTTTTTT CSAPPGQNATNEKLFF
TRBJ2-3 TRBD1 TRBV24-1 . TGTGCCACTATTGATTATGGCAGGGGGCTGGGAGATACGCAGTATTTT CATIDYGRGLGDTQYF
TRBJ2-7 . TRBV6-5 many TGTGCCAGCAGTTACTCGAGAGGAACGGGCGAGCAGTACTTC CASSYSRGTGEQYF
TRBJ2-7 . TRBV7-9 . TGTGCCAGCAGCAATACAAGTGGCAACGAGCAGTACTTC CASSNTSGNEQYF
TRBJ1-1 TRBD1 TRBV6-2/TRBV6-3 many TGTGCCAGCAGACGCACAGGGGCGGGGTTGAACACTGAAGCTTTCTTT CASRRTGAGLNTEAFF
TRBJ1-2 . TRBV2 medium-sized TGTGCCAGCAGTGAGGCAGGTCGGAACTATGGCTACACCTTC CASSEAGRNYGYTF
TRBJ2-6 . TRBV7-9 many TGTGCCAGCAGCTTGTTAAGCTCTGGGGCCAACGTCCTGACTTTC CASSLLSSGANVLTF
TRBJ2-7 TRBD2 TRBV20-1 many TGCAGTGCTAGAACTCGGGAGGTCCTCACCTACGAGCAGTACTTC CSARTREVLTYEQYF